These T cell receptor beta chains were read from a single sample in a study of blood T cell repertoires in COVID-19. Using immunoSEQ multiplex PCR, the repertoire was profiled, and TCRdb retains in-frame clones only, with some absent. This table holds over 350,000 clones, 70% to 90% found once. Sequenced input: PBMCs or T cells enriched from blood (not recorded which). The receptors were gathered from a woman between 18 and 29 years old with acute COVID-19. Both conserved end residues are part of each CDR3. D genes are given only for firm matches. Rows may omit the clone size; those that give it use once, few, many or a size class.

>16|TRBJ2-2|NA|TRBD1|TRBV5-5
CASSLRWDRGAGELFF
TGTGCCAGCAGCTTGAGGTGGGACAGGGGAGCCGGGGAGCTGTTTTTT
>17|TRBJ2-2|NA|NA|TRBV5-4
CASSHKTRTSNTGELFF
TGTGCCAGCAGCCATAAAACTAGGACGTCGAACACCGGGGAGCTGTTTTTT
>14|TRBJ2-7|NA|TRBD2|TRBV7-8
CASSVPGLGAEQYF
TGTGCCAGCAGCGTCCCGGGACTAGGGGCCGAGCAGTACTTC
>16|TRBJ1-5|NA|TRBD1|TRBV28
CASSLQVDRANQPQHF
TGTGCCAGCAGTTTACAAGTGGACAGGGCAAATCAGCCCCAGCATTTT
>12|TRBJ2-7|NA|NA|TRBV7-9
CASSLQGYEQYF
TGTGCCAGCAGCTTACAGGGGTACGAGCAGTACTTC
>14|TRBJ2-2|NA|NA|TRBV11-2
CASSSQGYTGELFF
TGTGCCAGCAGCTCCCAGGGTTACACCGGGGAGCTGTTTTTT
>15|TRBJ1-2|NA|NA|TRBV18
CASSPLTVPNYGYTF
TGTGCCAGCTCACCATTGACAGTTCCTAACTATGGCTACACCTTC
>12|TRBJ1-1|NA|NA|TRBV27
CASSRGGTEAFF
TGTGCCAGCAGTCGGGGGGGGACTGAAGCTTTCTTT
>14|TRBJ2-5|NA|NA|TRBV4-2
CASSQGVATGTQYF
TGTGCCAGCAGCCAAGGGGTCGCGACGGGGACCCAGTACTTC
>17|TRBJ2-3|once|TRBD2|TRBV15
CATSSVLAGTSTDTQYF
TGTGCCACCAGCAGTGTCCTAGCGGGAACTAGCACAGATACGCAGTATTTT
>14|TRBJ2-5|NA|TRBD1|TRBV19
CASSVTGTGGTQYF
TGTGCCAGTAGTGTTACCGGGACAGGGGGCACCCAGTACTTC
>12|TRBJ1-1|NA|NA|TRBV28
CASSLANTEAFF
TGTGCCAGCAGTTTGGCAAACACTGAAGCTTTCTTT
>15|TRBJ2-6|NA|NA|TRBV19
CASSIVLPGANVLTF
TGTGCCAGTAGTATAGTACTCCCTGGGGCCAACGTCCTGACTTTC
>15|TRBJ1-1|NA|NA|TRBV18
CASSQVGLVAAEAFF
TGTGCCAGCTCACAGGTGGGCCTCGTGGCCGCTGAAGCTTTCTTT
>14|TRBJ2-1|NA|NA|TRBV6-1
CASSEDMSYNEQFF
TGTGCCAGCAGTGAGGACATGTCCTACAATGAGCAGTTCTTC
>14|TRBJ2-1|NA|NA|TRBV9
CASSVMGGRNEQFF
TGTGCCAGCAGCGTAATGGGGGGGCGCAATGAGCAGTTCTTC
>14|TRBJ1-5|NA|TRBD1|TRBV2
CASRPWTGRQPQHF
TGTGCCAGCAGGCCATGGACAGGGCGGCAGCCCCAGCATTTT
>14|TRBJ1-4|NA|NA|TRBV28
CASSLQVRDEKLFF
TGTGCCAGCAGTCTACAGGTCCGGGATGAAAAACTGTTTTTT
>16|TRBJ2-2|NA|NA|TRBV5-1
CASSLTGTTNTGELFF
TGCGCCAGCAGCTTGACTGGGACAACTAACACCGGGGAGCTGTTTTTT
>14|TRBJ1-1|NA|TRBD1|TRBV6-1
CASSDQTGLTEAFF
TGTGCCAGCAGTGACCAGACAGGGCTCACTGAAGCTTTCTTT
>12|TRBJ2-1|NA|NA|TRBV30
CAWSHTGREQFF
TGTGCCTGGAGTCACACAGGGCGGGAGCAGTTCTTC
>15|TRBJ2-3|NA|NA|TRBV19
CASSSTGEDTDTQYF
TGTGCCAGTAGTAGTACCGGGGAGGACACAGATACGCAGTATTTT
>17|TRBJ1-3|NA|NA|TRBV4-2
CASSQDNVRASGNTIYF
TGTGCCAGCAGCCAAGACAATGTCCGAGCCTCTGGAAACACCATATATTTT
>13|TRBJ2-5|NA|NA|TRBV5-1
CASRVAVPETQYF
TGCGCCAGCAGGGTGGCAGTCCCTGAGACCCAGTACTTC
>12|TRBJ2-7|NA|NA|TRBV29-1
CSVLQGNYEQYF
TGCAGCGTTCTCCAGGGGAACTACGAGCAGTACTTC
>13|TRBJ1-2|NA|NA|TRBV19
CASRQGANYGYTF
TGTGCCAGTAGGCAAGGAGCTAACTATGGCTACACCTTC
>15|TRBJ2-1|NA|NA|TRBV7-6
CASSLEGHGRGEQFF
TGTGCCAGCAGCTTAGAGGGCCACGGGCGGGGTGAGCAGTTCTTC
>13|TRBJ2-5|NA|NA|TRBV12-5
CASGLGRQETQYF
TGTGCTAGTGGTTTAGGGAGACAAGAGACCCAGTACTTC
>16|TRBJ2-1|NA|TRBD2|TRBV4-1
CASSQLGLAVNNEQFF
TGCGCCAGCAGCCAACTGGGACTAGCGGTGAACAATGAGCAGTTCTTC
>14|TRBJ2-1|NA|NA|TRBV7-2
CASSTQLGGNEQFF
TGTGCCAGCAGCACACAACTAGGGGGCAATGAGCAGTTCTTC
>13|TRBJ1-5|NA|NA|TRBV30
CAWSGGRNQPQHF
TGTGCCTGGAGTGGGGGCAGGAATCAGCCCCAGCATTTT
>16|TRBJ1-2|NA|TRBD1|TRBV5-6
CASSLDVIGQADGYTF
TGTGCCAGCAGCTTGGACGTGATAGGACAGGCGGATGGCTACACCTTC
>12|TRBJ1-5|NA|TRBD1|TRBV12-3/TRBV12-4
CASSLGDRGKYF
TGTGCCAGCAGTTTGGGGGACAGGGGGAAGTATTTT
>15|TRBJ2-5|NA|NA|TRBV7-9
CASSLSTSRQETQYF
TGTGCCAGCAGCTTAAGCACTAGCCGGCAAGAGACCCAGTACTTC
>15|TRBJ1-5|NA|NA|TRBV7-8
CASSLEDSPYQPQHF
TGTGCCAGCAGCTTAGAGGACAGTCCTTATCAGCCCCAGCATTTT
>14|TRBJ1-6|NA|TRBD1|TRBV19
CASSPTGSDSPLHF
TGTGCCAGTAGTCCGACAGGGAGTGATTCACCCCTCCACTTT
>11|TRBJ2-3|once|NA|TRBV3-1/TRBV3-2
CASTSADTQYF
TGTGCCAGCACCTCAGCAGATACGCAGTATTTT
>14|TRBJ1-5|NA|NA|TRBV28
CASSLGGVGQPQHF
TGTGCCAGCAGCTTGGGGGGGGTTGGTCAGCCCCAGCATTTT
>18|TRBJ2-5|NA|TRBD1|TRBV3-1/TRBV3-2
CASTTTQPGQISEETQYF
TGTGCCAGCACCACTACGCAACCGGGACAGATTAGTGAAGAGACCCAGTACTTC
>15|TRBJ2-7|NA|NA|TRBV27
CASSFKATGDYEQYF
TGTGCCAGCAGTTTTAAGGCAACAGGTGACTACGAGCAGTACTTC